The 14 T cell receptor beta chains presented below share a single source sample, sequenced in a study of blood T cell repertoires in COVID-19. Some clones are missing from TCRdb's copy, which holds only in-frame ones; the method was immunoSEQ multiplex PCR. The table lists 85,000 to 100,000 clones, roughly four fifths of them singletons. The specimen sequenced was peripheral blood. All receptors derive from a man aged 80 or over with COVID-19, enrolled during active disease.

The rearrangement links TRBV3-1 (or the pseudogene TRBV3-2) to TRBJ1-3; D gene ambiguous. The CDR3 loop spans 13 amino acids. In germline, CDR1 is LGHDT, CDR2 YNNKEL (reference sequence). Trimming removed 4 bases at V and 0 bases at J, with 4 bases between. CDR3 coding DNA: TGTGCCAGCAGCCTCAACTCTGGAAACACCATATATTTT. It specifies CASSLNSGNTIYF.

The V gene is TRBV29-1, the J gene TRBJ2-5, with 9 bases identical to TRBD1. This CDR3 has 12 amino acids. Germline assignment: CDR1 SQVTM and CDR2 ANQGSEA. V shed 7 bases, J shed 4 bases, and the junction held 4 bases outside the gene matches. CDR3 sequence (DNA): TGCAGCGGCACAGGGGGCGGAGAGACCCAGTACTTC. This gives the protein CSGTGGGETQYF.

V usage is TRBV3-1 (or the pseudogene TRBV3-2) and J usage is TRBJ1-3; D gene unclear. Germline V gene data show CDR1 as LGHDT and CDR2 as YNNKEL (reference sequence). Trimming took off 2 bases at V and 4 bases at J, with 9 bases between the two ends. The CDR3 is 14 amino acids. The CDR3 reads CASSQRGGGNTIYF. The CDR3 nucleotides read TGTGCCAGCAGCCAACGGGGAGGAGGAAACACCATATATTTT.

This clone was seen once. CDR3 in amino acids: CASSSGRAVLEYF. The DNA for the CDR3 is TGTGCCAGCAGCTCAGGCAGGGCCGTTTTGGAGTACTTC. V is TRBV7-9 and J is TRBJ2-7; maybe TRBD1 (5 bases). Germline V gene data show CDR1 as SEHNR and CDR2 as FQNEAQ (reference sequence). The CDR3 covers 13 residues. Trimming removed 4 bases at V and 11 bases at J, with 18 bases between.

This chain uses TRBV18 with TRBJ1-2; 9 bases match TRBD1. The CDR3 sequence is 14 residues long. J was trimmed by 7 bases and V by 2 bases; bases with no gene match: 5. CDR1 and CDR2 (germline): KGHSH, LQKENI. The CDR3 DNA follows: TGTGCCAGCTCACCATCGGGACAGGGTACTGGCTACACCTTC. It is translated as CASSPSGQGTGYTF.

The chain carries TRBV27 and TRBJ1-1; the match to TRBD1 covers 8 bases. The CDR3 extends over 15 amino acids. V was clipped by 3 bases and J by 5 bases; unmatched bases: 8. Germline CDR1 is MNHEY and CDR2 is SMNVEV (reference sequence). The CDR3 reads CASSFRQGARTEAFF. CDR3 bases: TGTGCCAGCAGTTTTCGGCAGGGGGCACGGACTGAAGCTTTCTTT.

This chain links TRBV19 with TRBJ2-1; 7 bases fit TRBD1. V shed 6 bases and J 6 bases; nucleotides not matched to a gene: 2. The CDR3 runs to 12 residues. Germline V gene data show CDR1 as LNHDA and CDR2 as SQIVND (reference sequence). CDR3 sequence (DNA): TGTGCCAGTAGATGGGACAGCAATGAGCAGTTCTTC. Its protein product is CASRWDSNEQFF.

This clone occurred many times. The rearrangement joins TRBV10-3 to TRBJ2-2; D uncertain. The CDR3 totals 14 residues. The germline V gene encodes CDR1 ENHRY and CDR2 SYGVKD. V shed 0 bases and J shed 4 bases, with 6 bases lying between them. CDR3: CAISESHSTGELFF. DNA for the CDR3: TGTGCCATCAGTGAGTCGCACAGCACCGGGGAGCTGTTTTTT.

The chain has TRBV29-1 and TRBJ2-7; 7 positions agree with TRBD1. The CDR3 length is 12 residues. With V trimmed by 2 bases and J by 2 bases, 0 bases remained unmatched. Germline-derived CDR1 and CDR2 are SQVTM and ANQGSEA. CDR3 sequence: CSVEQGAYEQYF. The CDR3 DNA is TGCAGCGTTGAACAGGGGGCCTACGAGCAGTACTTC.

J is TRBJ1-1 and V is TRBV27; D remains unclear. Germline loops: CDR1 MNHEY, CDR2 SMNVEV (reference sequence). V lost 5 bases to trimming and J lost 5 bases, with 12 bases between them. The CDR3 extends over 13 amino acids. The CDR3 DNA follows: TGTGCCAGCAGTGAGATCCGTCTGACTGAAGCTTTCTTT. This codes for CASSEIRLTEAFF.

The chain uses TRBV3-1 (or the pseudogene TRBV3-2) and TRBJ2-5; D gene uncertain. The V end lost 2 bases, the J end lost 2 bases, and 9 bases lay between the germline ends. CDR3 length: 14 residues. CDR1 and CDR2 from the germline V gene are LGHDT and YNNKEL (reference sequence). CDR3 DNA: TGTGCCAGCAGCCAACATCACTTGCAAGAGACCCAGTACTTC. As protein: CASSQHHLQETQYF.

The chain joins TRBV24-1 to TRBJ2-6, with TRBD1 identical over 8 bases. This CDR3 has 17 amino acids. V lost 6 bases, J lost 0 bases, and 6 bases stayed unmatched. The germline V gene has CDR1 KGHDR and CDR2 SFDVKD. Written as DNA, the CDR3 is TGTGCCACCAGTCCCGGGACAGGTTACTCTGGGGCCAACGTCCTGACTTTC. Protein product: CATSPGTGYSGANVLTF.

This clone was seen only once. This CDR3 reads CSVEGLAGVNNEQFF. DNA of the CDR3: TGCAGCGTTGAAGGGTTAGCGGGAGTAAACAATGAGCAGTTCTTC. The rearrangement links TRBV29-1 to TRBJ2-1; 9 nucleotides agree with TRBD2. The CDR3 consists of 15 residues. Trimming at V came to 1 base and at J to 5 bases, leaving 6 bases not matched to a gene. From germline, CDR1 is SQVTM and CDR2 ANQGSEA.

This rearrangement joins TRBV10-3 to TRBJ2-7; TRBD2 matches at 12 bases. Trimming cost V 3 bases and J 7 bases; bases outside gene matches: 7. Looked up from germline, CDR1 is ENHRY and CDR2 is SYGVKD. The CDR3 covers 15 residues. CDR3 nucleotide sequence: TGTGCCATCAGTGATGTGACTAGCGGGAGTTATGAGCAGTACTTC. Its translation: CAISDVTSGSYEQYF.